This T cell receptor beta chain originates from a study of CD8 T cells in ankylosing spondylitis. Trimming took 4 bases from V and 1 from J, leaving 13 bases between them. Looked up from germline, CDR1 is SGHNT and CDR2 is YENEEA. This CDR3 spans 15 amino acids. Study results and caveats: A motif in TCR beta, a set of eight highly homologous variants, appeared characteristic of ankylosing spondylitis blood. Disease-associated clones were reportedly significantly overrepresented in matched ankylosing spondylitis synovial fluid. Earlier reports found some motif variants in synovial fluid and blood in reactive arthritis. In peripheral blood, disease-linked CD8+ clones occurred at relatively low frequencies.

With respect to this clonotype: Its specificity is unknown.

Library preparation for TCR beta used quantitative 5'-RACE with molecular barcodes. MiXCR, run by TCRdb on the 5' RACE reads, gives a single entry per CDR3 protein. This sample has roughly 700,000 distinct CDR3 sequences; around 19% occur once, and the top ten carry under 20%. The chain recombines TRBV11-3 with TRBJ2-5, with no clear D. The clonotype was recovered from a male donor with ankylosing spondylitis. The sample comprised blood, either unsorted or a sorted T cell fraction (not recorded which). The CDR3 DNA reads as TGTGCCAGCAGCTCCAGTGCCAAGTTCCAAGAGACCCAGTACTTC. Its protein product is CASSSSAKFQETQYF. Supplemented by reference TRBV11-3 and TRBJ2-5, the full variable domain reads EAGVVQSPRYKIIEKKQPVAFWCNPISGHNTLYWYLQNLGQGPELLIRYENEEAVDDSQLPKDRFSAERLKGVDSTLKIQPAELGDSAVYLCASSSSAKFQETQYFGPGTRLLVL.